Below, 20 T cell receptor beta chains from the same sample are listed, as sequenced in a study of response to subunit inactivated influenza vaccine. TCRdb ran MiXCR on the RT-PCR reads and lists one entry per CDR3 protein. The sample has more than 700,000 distinct CDR3 sequences, about 20% seen once; the top ten hold roughly 10%. The material was PBMCs from blood, obtained less than 6 days after vaccination. The receptors stem from a man aged 50 to 60 who received an inactivated influenza vaccine.

DNA for the CDR3: TGTGCCATCAGTGATGCCGGGACAGGGGGCCTGGAGACCCAGTACTTC. It specifies CAISDAGTGGLETQYF. This sequence joins TRBV10-3 and TRBJ2-5, with 12 bases aligning to TRBD1. After removal of 3 bases from V and 5 bases from J, the junction contained 7 bases not matched to a gene. The CDR3 runs to 16 residues. In germline, CDR1 is ENHRY, CDR2 SYGVKD.

This clonotype has more than one count but fewer than ten. This sequence joins TRBV15 and TRBJ2-2; unclear D gene. The CDR3 is 17 residues long. The germline V and J ends were trimmed by 0 bases and 1 base, with 12 bases remaining between them. Germline CDR1 is LNHNV and CDR2 is YYDKDF (reference sequence). The CDR3 loop reads CATSRDPFRQNTGELFF. The CDR3 nucleotides read TGTGCCACCAGCAGAGATCCTTTTAGACAGAACACCGGGGAGCTGTTTTTT.

This clonotype was picked up a small number of times. The chain links TRBV6-2 or TRBV6-3 to TRBJ2-5; no clear D gene. Trimming removed 5 bases from V and 1 base from J, with 11 bases in between. From germline, CDR1 is MNHEY and CDR2 SVGEGT. This CDR3 has 14 amino acids. DNA for the CDR3: TGTGCCAGCAGTAGACCCCCCTTCCAAGAGACCCAGTACTTC. This encodes CASSRPPFQETQYF.

This clonotype was found a few times. This sequence joins TRBV4-3 and TRBJ2-1; no reliable D call. V lost 0 bases to trimming and J lost 8 bases, with 14 bases between them. CDR3 length equals 15 residues. The germline gives CDR1 LGHNA, CDR2 YSLEER. The CDR3 reads CASSQEVSQGHEQFF. The CDR3 DNA reads as TGCGCCAGCAGCCAAGAGGTCAGTCAAGGCCATGAGCAGTTCTTC.

The J gene is TRBJ2-2, the V gene TRBV12-3 or TRBV12-4, with 11 bases aligning to TRBD2. The V and J ends lost 7 bases and 1 base, in that order; junction bases with no gene match: 5. The CDR3 length is 16 residues. The CDR3 DNA is TGTGCCAGCACCCCAGGGACTAGCGGGAACACCGGGGAGCTGTTTTTT. Protein product: CASTPGTSGNTGELFF.

The sample holds many counts of this clonotype. This chain uses TRBV4-3 with TRBJ2-7, with TRBD2 matching over 10 bases. This CDR3 contains 15 residues. After removal of 5 bases from V and 4 bases from J, the junction contained 8 bases not matched to a gene. CDR1 LGHNA and CDR2 YSLEER come from the germline V gene. The CDR3 reads CASSLRAGGPYEQYF. Here the CDR3 DNA reads TGCGCCAGCAGCTTGCGAGCGGGAGGGCCGTACGAGCAGTACTTC.

A few counts support this clonotype. This rearrangement joins TRBV28 to TRBJ2-5; 8 bases are a match to TRBD1. CDR1 and CDR2 from the germline V gene are MDHEN and SYDVKM. This CDR3 spans 15 amino acids. After removal of 6 bases from V and 3 bases from J, the junction contained 9 bases not matched to a gene. The CDR3 reads CASSLQGDLEETQYF. In DNA form, the CDR3 reads TGTGCCAGCAGCTTACAGGGGGACCTGGAAGAGACCCAGTACTTC.

This clonotype showed up just a few times. The CDR3 coding sequence is TGTGCCAGCAGTTTATTCAAGGAGAGGCTGTTTTTT. Protein product: CASSLFKERLFF. The genes are TRBV12-3 or TRBV12-4 and TRBJ1-4; D call uncertain. The CDR3 loop spans 12 amino acids. Deletions cut 2 bases from V and 14 bases from J, with 12 bases between.

The chain uses TRBV20-1 and TRBJ2-7; D is ambiguous. CDR3 size: 13 residues. Germline lookup yields CDR1 DFQATT and CDR2 SNEGSKA (reference sequence). V gave up 6 bases and J gave up 1 base, with 13 bases separating them. CDR3 sequence (DNA): TGCAGTGCCCAAAGACCCGGGTCCTACGAGCAGTACTTC. Translated: CSAQRPGSYEQYF.

This clonotype was counted a few times. This sequence joins TRBV10-3 and TRBJ2-5; 13 bases line up with TRBD2. There are 16 residues in the CDR3. Per the germline V gene, CDR1 is ENHRY and CDR2 is SYGVKD. V shed 3 bases, J shed 5 bases, and the junction held 6 bases outside the gene matches. Here the CDR3 DNA reads TGTGCCATCAGTGAAGGACTAGCGGGAGTGGTTGAGACCCAGTACTTC. Translating gives CAISEGLAGVVETQYF.

This clonotype was recorded a few times. The V call is TRBV20-1, the J call TRBJ1-6, with 8 nucleotides matching TRBD1. CDR1 DFQATT and CDR2 SNEGSKA come from the germline V gene (reference sequence). Unmatched junction bases numbered 3, after V lost 2 bases and J lost 3 bases. This CDR3 contains 15 residues. The CDR3 DNA follows: TGCAGTGCTAGATTAGACAGGGGCTATAATTCACCCCTCCACTTT. This sequence encodes CSARLDRGYNSPLHF.

The chain uses TRBV7-2 and TRBJ2-5; unclear D gene. The V end lost 2 bases, the J end lost 0 bases, and 10 bases lay between the germline ends. Germline-derived CDR1 and CDR2 are SGHTA and FQGNSA. CDR3 length equals 15 residues. CDR3 amino acids: CASSLNQVYQETQYF. The CDR3 DNA follows: TGTGCCAGCAGCTTAAATCAGGTTTACCAAGAGACCCAGTACTTC.

In its sample, this clonotype was seen many times. The chain couples TRBV7-2 to TRBJ2-7, with TRBD1 identical over 7 bases. Unmatched junction bases numbered 15, after V lost 5 bases and J lost 5 bases. This CDR3 has 16 residues. Germline V gene data show CDR1 as SGHTA and CDR2 as FQGNSA. CDR3 DNA sequence: TGTGCCAGCAGCCGAAACCAACTGATGACAGGGAACGAGCAGTACTTC. It specifies CASSRNQLMTGNEQYF.

This clonotype was counted many times. The chain uses TRBV5-6 and TRBJ2-1; D tentatively fits TRBD1 or TRBD2 (5 bases each). CDR1 is SGHDT, CDR2 YYEEEE, per germline. Trimming took off 4 bases at V and 0 bases at J, with 14 bases between the two ends. The CDR3 has 16 amino acids. The CDR3 DNA follows: TGTGCCAGCAGCCCATTATGGGGGAGCTCCTACAATGAGCAGTTCTTC. Amino acids: CASSPLWGSSYNEQFF.

This clonotype was seen many times. V usage is TRBV5-1 and J usage is TRBJ1-5; maybe TRBD1 (5 bases). This CDR3 spans 14 amino acids. Trimming pared 9 bases from V and 3 bases from J, leaving 16 bases between. Germline V CDR1 and CDR2: SGHRS, YFSETQ. In DNA, the CDR3 is TGCGCCACCGGGGACGGTTCCTTCAATCAGCCCCAGCATTTT. The encoded protein is CATGDGSFNQPQHF.

This clonotype was observed a few times. This rearrangement joins TRBV9 to TRBJ2-1; D gene uncertain. CDR3 length: 15 residues. Trimming took 3 bases from V and 9 from J, leaving 19 bases between them. Germline CDR1 reads SGDLS; CDR2 reads YYNGEE. CDR3 nucleotide sequence: TGTGCCAGCAGCGCCCCGAAGAGCGTTCCAGGTGAGCAGTTCTTC. It is translated as CASSAPKSVPGEQFF.

V is TRBV20-1 and J is TRBJ2-7; the match to TRBD1 covers 7 bases. V shed 6 bases and J 5 bases; nucleotides not matched to a gene: 4. This CDR3 contains 11 residues. Looked up from germline, CDR1 is DFQATT and CDR2 is SNEGSKA (reference sequence). The CDR3 protein is CSAQTGNEQYF. The CDR3 nucleotides read TGCAGTGCCCAGACAGGGAACGAGCAGTACTTC.

The rearrangement joins TRBV4-3 to TRBJ2-5; 7 bases line up with TRBD1. V was clipped by 2 bases and J by 5 bases; unmatched bases: 8. CDR1 is LGHNA, CDR2 YSLEER, per germline. The CDR3 has 15 residues. CDR3 amino acids: CASSQRGGAGETQYF. The CDR3 bases are TGCGCCAGCAGCCAACGAGGGGGCGCAGGGGAGACCCAGTACTTC.

In this sample, this clonotype turned up a few times. The CDR3 bases are TGCAGTGCTAGTCGCGCTAGCGGGGGAAACATTCAGTACTTC. Protein: CSASRASGGNIQYF. This rearrangement joins TRBV20-1 to TRBJ2-4; the match to TRBD2 covers 10 bases. Trimming at V came to 3 bases and at J to 6 bases, leaving 5 bases not matched to a gene. This CDR3 region has 14 residues. The germline V gene has CDR1 DFQATT and CDR2 SNEGSKA (reference sequence).

V is TRBV5-5 and J is TRBJ1-6, with 7 bases that match TRBD1. The CDR3 runs to 16 residues. The germline V gene encodes CDR1 SGHKS and CDR2 YYEKEE (reference sequence). With 0 bases clipped from V and 5 bases from J, the junction kept 5 bases outside the gene matches. CDR3 in amino acids: CASSLGSGGDNSPLHF. CDR3 nucleotides: TGTGCCAGCAGCTTGGGGTCAGGGGGGGATAATTCACCCCTCCACTTT.